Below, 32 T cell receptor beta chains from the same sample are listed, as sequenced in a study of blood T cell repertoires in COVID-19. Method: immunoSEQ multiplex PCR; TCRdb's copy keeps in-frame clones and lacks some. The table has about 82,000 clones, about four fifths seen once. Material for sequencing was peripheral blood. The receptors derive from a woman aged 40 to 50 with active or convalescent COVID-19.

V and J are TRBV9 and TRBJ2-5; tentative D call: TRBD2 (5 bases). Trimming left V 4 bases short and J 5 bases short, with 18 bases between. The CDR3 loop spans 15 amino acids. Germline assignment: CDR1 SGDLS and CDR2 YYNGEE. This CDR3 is CASSSTTREWETQYF. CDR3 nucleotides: TGTGCCAGCAGCTCTACCACCCGGGAATGGGAGACCCAGTACTTC.

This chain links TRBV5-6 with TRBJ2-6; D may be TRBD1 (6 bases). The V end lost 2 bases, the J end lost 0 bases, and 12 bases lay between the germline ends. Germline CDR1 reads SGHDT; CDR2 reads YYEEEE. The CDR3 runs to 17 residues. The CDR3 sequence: CASSFPGHLSGANVLTF. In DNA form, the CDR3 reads TGTGCCAGCAGCTTTCCGGGACACCTCTCTGGGGCCAACGTCCTGACTTTC.

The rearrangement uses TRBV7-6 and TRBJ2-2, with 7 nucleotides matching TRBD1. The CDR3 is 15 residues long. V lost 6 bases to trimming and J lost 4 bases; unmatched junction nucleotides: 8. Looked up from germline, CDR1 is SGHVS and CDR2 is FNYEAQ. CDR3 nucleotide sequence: TGTGCCAGCAGTTACCGGGACAGATTCACCGGGGAGCTGTTTTTT. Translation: CASSYRDRFTGELFF.

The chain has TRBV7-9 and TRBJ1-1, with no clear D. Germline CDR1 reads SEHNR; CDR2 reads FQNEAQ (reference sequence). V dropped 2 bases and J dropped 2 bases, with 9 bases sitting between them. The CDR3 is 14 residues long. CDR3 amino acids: CASSLTEGNTEAFF. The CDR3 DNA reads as TGTGCCAGCAGCTTAACAGAGGGAAACACTGAAGCTTTCTTT.

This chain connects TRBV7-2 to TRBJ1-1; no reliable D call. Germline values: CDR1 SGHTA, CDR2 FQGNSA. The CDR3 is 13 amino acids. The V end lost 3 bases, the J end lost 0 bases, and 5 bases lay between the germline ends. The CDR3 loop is CASSFFLNTEAFF. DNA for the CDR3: TGTGCCAGCAGCTTCTTCCTGAACACTGAAGCTTTCTTT.

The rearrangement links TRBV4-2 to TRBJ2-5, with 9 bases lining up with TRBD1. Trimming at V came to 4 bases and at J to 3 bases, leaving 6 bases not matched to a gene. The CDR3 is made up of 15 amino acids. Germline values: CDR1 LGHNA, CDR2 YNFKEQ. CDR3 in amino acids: CASSLRQGGEETQYF. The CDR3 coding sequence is TGTGCCAGCAGCCTTAGACAGGGGGGGGAAGAGACCCAGTACTTC.

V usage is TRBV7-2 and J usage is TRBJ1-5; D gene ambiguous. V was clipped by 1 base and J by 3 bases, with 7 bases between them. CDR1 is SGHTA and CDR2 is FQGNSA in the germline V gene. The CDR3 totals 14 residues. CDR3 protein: CASSLGGPNQPQHF. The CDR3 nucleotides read TGTGCCAGCAGCTTAGGAGGGCCCAATCAGCCCCAGCATTTT.

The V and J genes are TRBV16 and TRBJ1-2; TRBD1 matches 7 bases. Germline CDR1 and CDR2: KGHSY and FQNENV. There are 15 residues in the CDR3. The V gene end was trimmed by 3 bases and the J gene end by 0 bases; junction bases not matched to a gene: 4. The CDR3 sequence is CASSQGDRANYGYTF. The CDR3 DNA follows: TGTGCCAGCAGCCAGGGCGACAGGGCTAACTATGGCTACACCTTC. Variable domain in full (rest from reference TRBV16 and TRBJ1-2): GEEVAQTPKHLVRGEGQKAKLYCAPIKGHSYVFWYQQVLKNEFKFLISFQNENVFDETGMPKERFSAKCLPNSPCSLEIQATKLEDSAVYFCASSQGDRANYGYTFGSGTRLTVV.

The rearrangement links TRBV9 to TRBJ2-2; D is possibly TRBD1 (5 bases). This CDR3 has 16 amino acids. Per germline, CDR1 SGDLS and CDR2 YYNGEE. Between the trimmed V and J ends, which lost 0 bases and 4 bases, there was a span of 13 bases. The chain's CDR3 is CASSVGNTGPTGELFF. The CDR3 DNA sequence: TGTGCCAGCAGCGTAGGTAACACAGGTCCCACCGGGGAGCTGTTTTTT.

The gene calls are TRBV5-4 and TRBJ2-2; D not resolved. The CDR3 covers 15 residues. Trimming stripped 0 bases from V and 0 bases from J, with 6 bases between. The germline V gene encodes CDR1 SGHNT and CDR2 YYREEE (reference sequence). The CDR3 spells CASSLDMTNTGELFF. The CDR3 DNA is TGTGCCAGCAGCTTGGACATGACGAACACCGGGGAGCTGTTTTTT.

CDR3 residues: CASSYEGRPGNTIYF. CDR3 coding DNA: TGTGCCAGCAGTTACGAAGGGAGACCTGGAAACACCATATATTTT. V is TRBV2 and J is TRBJ1-3; no definite D call. V lost 5 bases and J 2 bases, leaving 13 bases between the germline ends. Germline-derived CDR1 and CDR2 are SNHLY and FYNNEI. The CDR3 length is 15 residues.

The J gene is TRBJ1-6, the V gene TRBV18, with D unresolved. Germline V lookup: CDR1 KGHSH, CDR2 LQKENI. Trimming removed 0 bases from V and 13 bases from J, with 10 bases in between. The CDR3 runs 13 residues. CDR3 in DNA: TGTGCCAGCTCACCACCGTCCGGGGTGCCCCTCCACTTT. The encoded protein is CASSPPSGVPLHF.

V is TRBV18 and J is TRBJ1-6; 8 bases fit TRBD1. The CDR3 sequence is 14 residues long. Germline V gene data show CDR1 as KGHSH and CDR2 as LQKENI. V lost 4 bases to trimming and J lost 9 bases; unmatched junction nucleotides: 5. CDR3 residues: CASSLQGARSPLHF. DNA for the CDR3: TGTGCCAGCTCACTGCAGGGGGCGCGTTCACCCCTCCACTTT.

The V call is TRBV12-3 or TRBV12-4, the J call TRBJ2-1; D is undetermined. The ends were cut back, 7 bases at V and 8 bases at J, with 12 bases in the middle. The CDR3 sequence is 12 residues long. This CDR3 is CASTRHGYEQFF. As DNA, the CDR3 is TGTGCCAGCACAAGACACGGATATGAGCAGTTCTTC.

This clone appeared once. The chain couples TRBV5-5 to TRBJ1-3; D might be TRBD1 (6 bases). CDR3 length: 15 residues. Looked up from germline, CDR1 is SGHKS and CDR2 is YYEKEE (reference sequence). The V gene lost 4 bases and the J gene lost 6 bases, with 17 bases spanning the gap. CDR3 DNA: TGTGCCAGCAGCCTCTTGGGGGCGAGGGAAAACACCATATATTTT. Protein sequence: CASSLLGARENTIYF.

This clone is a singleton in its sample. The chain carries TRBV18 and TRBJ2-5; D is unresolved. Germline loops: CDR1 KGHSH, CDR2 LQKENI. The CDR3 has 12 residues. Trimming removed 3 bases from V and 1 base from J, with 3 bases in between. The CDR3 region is CASSPVQETQYF. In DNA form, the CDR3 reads TGTGCCAGCTCACCCGTCCAAGAGACCCAGTACTTC.

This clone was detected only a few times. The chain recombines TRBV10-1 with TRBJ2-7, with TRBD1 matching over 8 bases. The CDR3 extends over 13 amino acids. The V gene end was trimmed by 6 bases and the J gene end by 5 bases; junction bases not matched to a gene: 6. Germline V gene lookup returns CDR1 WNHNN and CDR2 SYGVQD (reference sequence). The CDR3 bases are TGCGCCAGCAGCAGGGACAGGATAAACGAGCAGTACTTC. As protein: CASSRDRINEQYF.

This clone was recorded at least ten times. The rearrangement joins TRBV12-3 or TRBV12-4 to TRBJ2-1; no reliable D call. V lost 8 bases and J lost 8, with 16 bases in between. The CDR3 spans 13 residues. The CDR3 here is CASAGAPGHEQFF. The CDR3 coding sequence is TGTGCCAGCGCCGGTGCTCCCGGTCATGAGCAGTTCTTC.

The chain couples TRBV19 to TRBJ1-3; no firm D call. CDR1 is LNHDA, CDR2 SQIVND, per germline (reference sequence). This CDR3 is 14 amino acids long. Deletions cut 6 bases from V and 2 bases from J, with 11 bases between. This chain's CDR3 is CASRVDWAGNTIYF. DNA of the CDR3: TGTGCCAGTAGGGTAGACTGGGCTGGAAACACCATATATTTT.

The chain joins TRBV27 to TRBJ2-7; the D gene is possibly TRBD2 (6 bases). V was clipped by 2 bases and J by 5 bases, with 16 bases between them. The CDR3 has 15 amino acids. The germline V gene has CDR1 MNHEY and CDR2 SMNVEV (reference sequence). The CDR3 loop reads CASSLRWRGGDEQYF. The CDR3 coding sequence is TGTGCCAGCAGTTTACGGTGGCGGGGCGGAGACGAGCAGTACTTC.

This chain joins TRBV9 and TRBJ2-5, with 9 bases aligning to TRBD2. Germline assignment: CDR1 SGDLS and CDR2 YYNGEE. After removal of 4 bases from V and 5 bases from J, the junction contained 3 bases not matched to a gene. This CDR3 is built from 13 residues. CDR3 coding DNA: TGTGCCAGCAGCCTGAGCGGGAGGGAGACCCAGTACTTC. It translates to CASSLSGRETQYF.

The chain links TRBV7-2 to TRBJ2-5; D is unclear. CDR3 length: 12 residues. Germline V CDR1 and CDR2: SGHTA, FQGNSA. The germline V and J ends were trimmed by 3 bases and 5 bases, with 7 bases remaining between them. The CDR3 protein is CASSLYTETQYF. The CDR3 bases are TGTGCCAGCAGCTTGTACACGGAGACCCAGTACTTC.

Here the CDR3 reads CASSKPTSSRFF. The CDR3 nucleotides read TGTGCCAGCAGCAAACCCACCTCGTCCAGGTTCTTT. V usage is TRBV28 and J usage is TRBJ1-1; D gene uncertain. Germline V lookup: CDR1 MDHEN, CDR2 SYDVKM. Between the trimmed V and J ends, which lost 6 bases and 14 bases, there was a span of 19 bases. This CDR3 spans 12 amino acids.

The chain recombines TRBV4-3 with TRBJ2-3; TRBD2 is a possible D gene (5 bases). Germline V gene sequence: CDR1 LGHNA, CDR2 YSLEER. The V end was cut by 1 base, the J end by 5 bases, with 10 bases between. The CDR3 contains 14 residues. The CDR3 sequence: CASSQATTQDTQYF. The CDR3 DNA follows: TGCGCCAGCAGCCAAGCGACTACTCAAGATACGCAGTATTTT.

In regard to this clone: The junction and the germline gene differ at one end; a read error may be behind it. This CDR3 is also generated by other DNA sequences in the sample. The CDR3 DNA is TGTGCCAGCAGTTACTCGAATAACTGGGGACAGGCGAACACCGGAGAGCTGTTTTTT. It translates to CASSYSNNWGQANTGELFF. V is TRBV6-7 and J is TRBJ2-2; 8 bases match TRBD1. TRBV6-7 is treated as an ORF (open reading frame) with a function not yet certain. CDR3 length equals 19 residues.

CDR3 nucleotides: TGTGCCAGCTCACAAACAAGGGGCTCCTACAATGAGCAGTTCTTC. Its translation: CASSQTRGSYNEQFF. V and J are TRBV18 and TRBJ2-1; possibly TRBD1 for D (5 bases). V dropped 4 bases and J dropped 0 bases, with 10 bases sitting between them. This CDR3 is built from 15 residues. In germline, CDR1 is KGHSH, CDR2 LQKENI.

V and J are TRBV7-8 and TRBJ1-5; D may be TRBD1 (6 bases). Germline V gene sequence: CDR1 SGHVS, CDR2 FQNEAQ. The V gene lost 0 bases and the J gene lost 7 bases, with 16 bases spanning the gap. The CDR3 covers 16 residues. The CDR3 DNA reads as TGTGCCAGCAGCTTAGCGAGTGCAGGGGCAGAGCAGCCCCAGCATTTT. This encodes CASSLASAGAEQPQHF. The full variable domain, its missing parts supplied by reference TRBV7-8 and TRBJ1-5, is GAGVSQSPRYKVAKRGQDVALRCDPISGHVSLFWYQQALGQGPEFLTYFQNEAQLDKSGLPSDRFFAERPEGSVSTLKIQRTQQEDSAVYLCASSLASAGAEQPQHFGDGTRLSIL.

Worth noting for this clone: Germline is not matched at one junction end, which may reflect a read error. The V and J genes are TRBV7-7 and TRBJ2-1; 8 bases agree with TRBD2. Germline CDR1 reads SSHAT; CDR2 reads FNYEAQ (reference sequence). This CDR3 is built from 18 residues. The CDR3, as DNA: TGTGCTAGCAGCTTCCTCCCGGGGGCGGGGGGAGTTTACAATGAGCAGTTCTTC. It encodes CASSFLPGAGGVYNEQFF. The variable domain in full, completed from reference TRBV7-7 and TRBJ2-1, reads GAGVSQSPRYKVTKRGQDVTLRCDPISSHATLYWYQQALGQGPEFLTYFNYEAQPDKSGLPSDRFSAERPEGSISTLTIQRTEQRDSAMYRCASSFLPGAGGVYNEQFFGPGTRLTVL.

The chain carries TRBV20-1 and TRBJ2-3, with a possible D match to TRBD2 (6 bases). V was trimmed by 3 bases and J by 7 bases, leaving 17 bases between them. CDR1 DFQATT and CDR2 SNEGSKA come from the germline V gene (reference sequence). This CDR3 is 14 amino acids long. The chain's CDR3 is CSASVEGGLNTQYF. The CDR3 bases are TGCAGTGCTAGTGTTGAGGGAGGACTGAATACGCAGTATTTT.

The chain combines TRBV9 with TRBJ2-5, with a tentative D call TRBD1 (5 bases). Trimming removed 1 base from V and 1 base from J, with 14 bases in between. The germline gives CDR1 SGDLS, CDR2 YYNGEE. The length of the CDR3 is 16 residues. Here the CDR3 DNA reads TGTGCCAGCAGCGTAAGGGGTCTTAAGGGCCAAGAGACCCAGTACTTC. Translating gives CASSVRGLKGQETQYF.

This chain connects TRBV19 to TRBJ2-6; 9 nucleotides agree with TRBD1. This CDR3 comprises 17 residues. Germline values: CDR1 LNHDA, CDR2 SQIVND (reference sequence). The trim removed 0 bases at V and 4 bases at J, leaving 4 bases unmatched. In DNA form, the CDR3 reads TGTGCCAGTAGTATAGATGGGACAGGGTCAGGGGCCAACGTCCTGACTTTC. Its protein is CASSIDGTGSGANVLTF.

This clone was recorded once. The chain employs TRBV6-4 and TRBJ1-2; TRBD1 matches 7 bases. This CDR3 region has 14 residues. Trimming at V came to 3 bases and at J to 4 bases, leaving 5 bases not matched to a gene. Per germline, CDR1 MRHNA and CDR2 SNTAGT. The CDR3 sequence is CASSDKPGGYGYTF. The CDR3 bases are TGTGCCAGCAGTGATAAGCCAGGGGGCTATGGCTACACCTTC.